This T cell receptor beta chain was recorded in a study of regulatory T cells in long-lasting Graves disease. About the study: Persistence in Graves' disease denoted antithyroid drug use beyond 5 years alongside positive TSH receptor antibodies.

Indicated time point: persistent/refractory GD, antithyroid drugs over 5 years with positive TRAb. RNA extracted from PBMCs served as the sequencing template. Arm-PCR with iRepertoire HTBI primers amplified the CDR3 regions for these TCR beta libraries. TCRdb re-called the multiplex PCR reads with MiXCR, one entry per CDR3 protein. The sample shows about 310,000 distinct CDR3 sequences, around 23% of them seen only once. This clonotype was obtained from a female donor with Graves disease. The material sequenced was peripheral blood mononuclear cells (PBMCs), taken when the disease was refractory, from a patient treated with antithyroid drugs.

CDR3 DNA: TGTGCCAGCAGCCGACCCGGCACAGATACGCAGTATTTT. It yields the protein CASSRPGTDTQYF. The V gene is TRBV7-2, the J gene TRBJ2-3; D not resolved. Per the germline V gene, CDR1 is SGHTA and CDR2 is FQGNSA. Trimming cost V 5 bases and J 1 base, with 7 bases left between them. The CDR3 is made up of 13 amino acids.